These 18 T cell receptor beta chains were sequenced from one sample in a study of T cells in Graves' hyperthyroidism and ophthalmopathy. There were TCR beta CDR3 regions amplified from RNA transcripts. Primed by the HTBI set, a first-round RT-PCR was run on the TCR CDR3. TCRdb re-analysed the multiplex PCR reads in MiXCR, keeping a single row per CDR3 protein. The sample contains fewer than 400,000 distinct CDR3 sequences, around an eighth of which appear only once. Sequenced sample: blood. Receptors originate from a man in his fifties with Graves' ophthalmopathy.

This clonotype came up a few times. The V call is TRBV12-3 or TRBV12-4, the J call TRBJ2-2, with 8 bases that match TRBD1. J gave up 7 bases and V 5 bases, and 15 bases lay outside the gene matches. CDR3 length equals 17 residues. The CDR3 reads CASSPSVGRGHDGELFF. CDR3 DNA: TGTGCCAGCAGTCCCTCCGTTGGCAGGGGGCATGACGGGGAGCTGTTTTTT.

In this sample, this clonotype turned up many times. The chain couples TRBV20-1 to TRBJ2-7, with D possibly TRBD2 on 6 matching bases. V gave up 4 bases and J gave up 2 bases, with 18 bases separating them. The germline gives CDR1 DFQATT, CDR2 SNEGSKA (reference sequence). The CDR3 runs 15 residues. The CDR3 bases are TGCAGTGCTACTTCCTCCACGGGAGTAGCCTACGAGCAGTACTTC. Translation gives CSATSSTGVAYEQYF.

This clonotype was seen ten or more times. The V and J genes are TRBV28 and TRBJ2-7; D might be TRBD1 (6 bases). V shed 5 bases and J shed 5 bases, with 13 bases lying between them. The CDR3 contains 13 residues. CDR1 and CDR2 (germline): MDHEN, SYDVKM. CDR3 protein: CASSPGTYNEQYF. CDR3 nucleotide sequence: TGTGCCAGCAGTCCCGGGACATACAACGAGCAGTACTTC.

The chain is built from TRBV19 and TRBJ1-2; possibly TRBD1 for D (5 bases). The germline gives CDR1 LNHDA, CDR2 SQIVND (reference sequence). V gave up 4 bases and J gave up 2 bases, with 11 bases separating them. The CDR3 totals 14 residues. This CDR3 is CASSRQFGNYGYTF. The CDR3 coding sequence is TGTGCCAGTAGTAGACAGTTTGGAAACTATGGCTACACCTTC.

This clonotype was recorded many times. The rearrangement links TRBV10-3 to TRBJ2-2, with D possibly matching TRBD2 (6 bases). Germline V lookup: CDR1 ENHRY, CDR2 SYGVKD. The V end was cut by 7 bases, the J end by 3 bases, with 12 bases between. The CDR3 extends over 14 amino acids. The CDR3, as DNA: TGTGCCATCAAAGGGACTGAGGACACCGGGGAGCTGTTTTTT. It yields the protein CAIKGTEDTGELFF.

At least ten counts were recorded for this clonotype. The chain employs TRBV28 and TRBJ1-3, with D possibly being TRBD1 (6 bases). Germline V gene data show CDR1 as MDHEN and CDR2 as SYDVKM. The ends were cut back, 3 bases at V and 4 bases at J, with 16 bases in the middle. The length of the CDR3 is 16 residues. The DNA for the CDR3 is TGTGCCAGCAGTTTGGGGGCCTTCTCCGACGGAAACACCATATATTTT. Protein: CASSLGAFSDGNTIYF.

The chain uses TRBV5-1 and TRBJ1-1, with D unclear. V was clipped by 8 bases and J by 3 bases, with 17 bases between them. CDR3 size: 14 residues. Germline loops: CDR1 SGHRS, CDR2 YFSETQ. The CDR3 spells CASSSLGGDTEAFF. In DNA form, the CDR3 reads TGCGCCAGTTCCAGCTTGGGCGGGGACACTGAAGCTTTCTTT.

The table lists this clonotype with many counts. V gene TRBV29-1 combines with J gene TRBJ1-1; unclear D gene. The V end lost 4 bases, the J end lost 10 bases, and 10 bases lay between the germline ends. The germline gives CDR1 SQVTM, CDR2 ANQGSEA. This CDR3 has 10 amino acids. CDR3 in DNA: TGCAGCGTTGTCGGTGGTGGAGCTTTCTTT. Protein sequence: CSVVGGGAFF. Full variable domain (missing parts from reference TRBV29-1 and TRBJ1-1): SAVISQKPSRDICQRGTSLTIQCQVDSQVTMMFWYRQQPGQSLTLIATANQGSEATYESGFVIDKFPISRPNLTFSTLTVSNMSPEDSSIYLCSVVGGGAFFGQGTRLTVV.

This clonotype showed up many times. The chain uses TRBV6-1 and TRBJ1-2; D perhaps matches TRBD1 (5 bases). The CDR3 covers 19 residues. The V end was cut by 2 bases, the J end by 4 bases, with 26 bases between. In germline, CDR1 is MNHNS, CDR2 SASEGT. The CDR3 spells CASSEYGRGVRGSSYGYTF. Here the CDR3 DNA reads TGTGCCAGCAGTGAATACGGGAGAGGTGTTCGGGGGTCGAGCTATGGCTACACCTTC.

At least ten counts were recorded for this clonotype. The chain joins TRBV7-3 to TRBJ2-2; 9 bases line up with TRBD2. Germline V gene data show CDR1 as SGHTA and CDR2 as FQGTGA. CDR3 length: 17 amino acids. V shed 5 bases, J shed 6 bases, and the junction held 13 bases outside the gene matches. The CDR3 protein is CASSKSRSGRGAGELFF. The CDR3 region has the DNA TGTGCCAGCAGCAAAAGCCGTAGCGGGAGAGGCGCCGGGGAGCTGTTTTTT.

This clonotype was observed at least ten times. The chain carries TRBV12-3 or TRBV12-4 and TRBJ2-5; no firm D call. The CDR3 spans 12 residues. V lost 6 bases and J 0 bases, leaving 5 bases between the germline ends. The CDR3 region is CASSDHQETQYF. As DNA, the CDR3 is TGTGCCAGCAGCGACCACCAAGAGACCCAGTACTTC.

Details on this clonotype: One base away lies a much larger clone, so this may be a sequencing read error. V and J are TRBV11-2 and TRBJ2-5; the D gene is possibly TRBD2 (5 bases). Trimming left V 7 bases short and J 0 bases short, with 15 bases between. This CDR3 has 15 amino acids. The germline CDR1 and CDR2 sequences are SGHAT and FQNNGV. This CDR3 reads CASTRKRAYQETQYF. CDR3 nucleotide sequence: TGTGCCAGCACCAGAAAGAGGGCGTACCAAGAGACCCAGTACTTC.

The chain is built from TRBV19 and TRBJ1-5, with 7 bases lining up with TRBD1. Germline V gene sequence: CDR1 LNHDA, CDR2 SQIVND (reference sequence). The CDR3 loop spans 16 amino acids. The ends lost 6 bases at V and 4 bases at J; junction bases unmatched: 12. The CDR3 DNA sequence: TGTGCCAGTAGCCCCTTGCCACAGGGGATTAATCAGCCCCAGCATTTT. Its protein product is CASSPLPQGINQPQHF.

The V call is TRBV29-1, the J call TRBJ1-1; D unresolved. The CDR3 is 10 amino acids. Germline V CDR1 and CDR2: SQVTM, ANQGSEA. Between the trimmed V and J ends, which lost 5 bases and 5 bases, there was a span of 6 bases. CDR3 nucleotide sequence: TGCAGCGTTCATAATACTGAAGCTTTCTTT. It codes for CSVHNTEAFF.

This clonotype has only a few counts. The rearrangement uses TRBV9 and TRBJ2-3; 9 nucleotides match TRBD2. The CDR3 loop spans 15 amino acids. The V segment lost 3 bases and the J segment 2 bases; nucleotides outside the gene matches: 4. Germline lookup yields CDR1 SGDLS and CDR2 YYNGEE. CDR3 amino acids: CASSDASGTTDTQYF. The CDR3 coding sequence is TGTGCCAGCAGCGACGCTAGCGGGACCACAGATACGCAGTATTTT. The variable domain in full, with the rest retrieved from reference TRBV9 and TRBJ2-3, is DSGVTQTPKHLITATGQRVTLRCSPRSGDLSVYWYQQSLDQGLQFLIQYYNGEERAKGNILERFSAQQFPDLHSELNLSSLELGDSALYFCASSDASGTTDTQYFGPGTRLTVL.

Many counts were recorded for this clonotype. CDR3 coding DNA: TGCGCCAGCAGCTTGTTGTCAGGGACAGGCGTCGACAATGAGCAGTTCTTC. The encoded protein is CASSLLSGTGVDNEQFF. The chain couples TRBV5-1 to TRBJ2-1; 8 bases align to TRBD1. With 1 base clipped from V and 5 bases from J, the junction kept 11 bases outside the gene matches. There are 17 residues in the CDR3. CDR1 and CDR2 from the germline V gene are SGHRS and YFSETQ.

This clonotype was counted many times. V is TRBV2 and J is TRBJ2-3, with 12 bases aligning to TRBD2. The V gene end was trimmed by 7 bases and the J gene end by 0 bases; junction bases not matched to a gene: 8. The germline V gene has CDR1 SNHLY and CDR2 FYNNEI. The CDR3 is made up of 17 amino acids. The CDR3 loop is CASIPGLAGRSTDTQYF. The DNA for the CDR3 is TGTGCCAGCATTCCGGGACTAGCGGGCCGTAGCACAGATACGCAGTATTTT. The variable domain in full, with the rest retrieved from reference TRBV2 and TRBJ2-3, is EPEVTQTPSHQVTQMGQEVILRCVPISNHLYFYWYRQILGQKVEFLVSFYNNEISEKSEIFDDQFSVERPDGSNFTLKIRSTKLEDSAMYFCASIPGLAGRSTDTQYFGPGTRLTVL.

This clonotype was counted at least ten times. The chain employs TRBV12-3 or TRBV12-4 and TRBJ1-2; 10 bases map to TRBD1. The junction had 6 bases not matched to a gene; V was cut back by 2 bases and J by 6 bases. The CDR3 consists of 15 residues. CDR3 sequence: CASSLSGTGVHGYTF. DNA for the CDR3: TGTGCCAGCAGTTTATCCGGGACAGGGGTCCATGGCTACACCTTC.